These 10 T cell receptor beta chains originate from one sample sequenced in a study of T cell responses to AZD1222 COVID-19 vaccine. Assay: immunoSEQ multiplex PCR; the TCRdb copy retains only in-frame clones and omits some. Of approximately 140,000 clones listed, 80% to 95% are singletons. Sequences were derived from peripheral blood, sampled 28 days after the second AZD1222 dose. These receptors all come from an adult who received the AZD1222 COVID-19 vaccine.

The chain uses TRBV20-1 and TRBJ1-4, with D unclear. Between the trimmed V and J ends, which lost 3 bases and 3 bases, there was a span of 14 bases. The CDR3 sequence is 15 residues long. Looked up from germline, CDR1 is DFQATT and CDR2 is SNEGSKA (reference sequence). Here the CDR3 reads CSASIPLAANEKLFF. Written as DNA, the CDR3 is TGCAGTGCTAGTATACCCCTGGCGGCTAATGAAAAACTGTTTTTT.

The chain links TRBV4-3 to TRBJ2-1; unclear D gene. The CDR3 has 14 residues. Germline V gene lookup returns CDR1 LGHNA and CDR2 YSLEER. V was cut by 0 bases and J by 2 bases, with 5 bases left in between. CDR3: CASSQDGAYNEQFF. DNA of the CDR3: TGCGCCAGCAGCCAAGATGGGGCCTACAATGAGCAGTTCTTC.

The V call is TRBV7-2, the J call TRBJ1-3, with 9 bases aligning to TRBD1. CDR3 size: 17 residues. Looked up from germline, CDR1 is SGHTA and CDR2 is FQGNSA. With 4 bases clipped from V and 2 bases from J, the junction kept 9 bases outside the gene matches. CDR3: CASSSNKDRGTGNTIYF. CDR3 coding DNA: TGTGCCAGCAGCTCAAACAAGGACAGGGGAACTGGAAACACCATATATTTT.

V gene TRBV15 combines with J gene TRBJ1-1; TRBD1 matches at 8 bases. This CDR3 spans 16 amino acids. Looked up from germline, CDR1 is LNHNV and CDR2 is YYDKDF (reference sequence). The junction had 9 bases not matched to a gene; V was cut back by 4 bases and J by 2 bases. The CDR3 sequence: CATSTRTGIRNTEAFF. The CDR3 nucleotides read TGTGCCACCAGCACCCGGACAGGGATCCGCAACACTGAAGCTTTCTTT.

The rearrangement links TRBV27 to TRBJ2-7, with 9 bases matching TRBD1. V lost 4 bases and J lost 3; bases outside the gene matches: 4. Germline V gives CDR1 MNHEY, CDR2 SMNVEV (reference sequence). The CDR3 has 14 residues. CDR3 region: CASSYRGLGYEQYF. The DNA of the CDR3 is TGTGCCAGCAGTTACAGGGGGCTAGGCTACGAGCAGTACTTC.

The chain couples TRBV18 to TRBJ1-1, with 10 positions matching TRBD1. V was pared by 0 bases and J by 4 bases, with 2 bases of the junction left unmatched. The CDR3 extends over 15 amino acids. CDR1 KGHSH and CDR2 LQKENI come from the germline V gene. CDR3 loop: CASSPPGQGGTEAFF. The DNA of the CDR3 is TGTGCCAGCTCACCACCAGGACAGGGGGGCACTGAAGCTTTCTTT.

V is TRBV28 and J is TRBJ1-4; D not certain. Germline V CDR1 and CDR2: MDHEN, SYDVKM. The V gene lost 4 bases and the J gene lost 3 bases, with 12 bases spanning the gap. CDR3 length: 15 residues. The CDR3 DNA reads TGTGCCAGCAGTTCGATAGGGTTTTCTAATGAAAAACTGTTTTTT. Its translation is CASSSIGFSNEKLFF.

V usage is TRBV19 and J usage is TRBJ2-4; D not resolved. CDR3 length: 13 amino acids. Germline V CDR1 and CDR2: LNHDA, SQIVND (reference sequence). Trimming cost V 9 bases and J 0 bases, with 9 bases left between them. CDR3 residues: CASGSLAKNIQYF. The CDR3 DNA reads TGTGCCAGCGGGTCGCTAGCCAAAAACATTCAGTACTTC.

The V gene is TRBV11-2, the J gene TRBJ2-7, with 7 bases identical to TRBD2. The CDR3 is 15 amino acids. CDR1 and CDR2 from the germline V gene are SGHAT and FQNNGV. Trimming took 4 bases from V and 9 from J; bases not matched to a gene: 15. The CDR3 is CASSSPGRREIPQYF. The CDR3 DNA reads TGTGCCAGCAGCTCGCCGGGGCGGCGGGAGATTCCGCAGTACTTC.

A few counts support this clone. V gene TRBV10-3 combines with J gene TRBJ2-7, with a possible D match to TRBD2 (5 bases). Trimming stripped 7 bases from V and 3 bases from J, with 13 bases between. The CDR3 sequence is 13 residues long. Per germline, CDR1 ENHRY and CDR2 SYGVKD. The CDR3: CAITTPGVYEQYF. The CDR3 DNA is TGTGCCATCACTACACCCGGGGTCTACGAGCAGTACTTC.